The T cell receptor beta chain described here comes from a study of cytomegalovirus exposure and HLA in healthy donors. PCR primers comprised 60 Vbeta and 13 Jbeta primers. The table came from immunoSEQ multiplex PCR; TCRdb's copy has only in-frame clones and leaves some out. The sample comprises 180,000 or so clones, 70% to 85% of which are singletons, and around 3.5% rests with the top ten. To note about this clone: What it binds is not known. An end of the junction differs from the germline gene, which may be a read error.

The CDR3 has 15 amino acids. The germline V gene encodes CDR1 SNHLY and CDR2 FYNNEI. Whole-study findings and limits: Reported results showed that the classifier diagnosed cytomegalovirus status with high specificity and sensitivity. A later analysis revealed that TCR association rates differed between HLA loci, peaking at DRB1 and bottoming out at HLA-C.

The gene calls are TRBV2 and TRBJ2-6; maybe TRBD1 (5 bases). The sample was PBMCs. This sequence was found in a woman aged 55 to 70 in good health and CMV-seropositive. CDR3 in DNA: TGTGCCAGCAGTGTTGTCCCCTCTGGGGCCAACGGCCTGACTTTC. Its translation is CASSVVPSGANGLTF.